This TCR beta chain was sequenced during a study of vaccination effects on CD4 cells after COVID-19. Using immunoSEQ multiplex PCR, the repertoire was profiled, and TCRdb retains in-frame clones only, with some absent. Of roughly 16,000 clones in the sample, about 76% were seen once. V shed 4 bases and J shed 4 bases, with 10 bases lying between them. The CDR3 sequence is 13 residues long. Germline V gene data show CDR1 as SGHTA and CDR2 as FQGTGA. Peptide-pool stimulation followed by sequencing identified expanded antigen-specific CD4+ clonotypes in the ViraFEST assay. Culture lasted roughly 9 days before CD4+ T cell isolation. Two doses of BNT162b2 or mRNA-1273 vaccine were administered to participants. Worth noting for this clone: Its target is not known.

The source material was CD4+ T cells from PBMCs cultured with HCoV-NL63 spike peptides, sampled after COVID-19 vaccination. This chain joins TRBV7-3 and TRBJ2-5; the D gene could be TRBD1 or TRBD2 (5 bases each). This TCR came from a human donor who received a COVID-19 vaccine. The CDR3 loop reads CASSSSGRETQYF. The CDR3 nucleotides are TGTGCCAGCAGCTCATCGGGGCGAGAGACCCAGTACTTC.